One sample yielded the 12 T cell receptor beta chains listed below, sequenced in a study of T cell responses to AZD1222 COVID-19 vaccine. Clones were sequenced by immunoSEQ multiplex PCR, and TCRdb holds only the in-frame ones, with some missing. The table includes over 100,000 clones, about 90% detected once. The source material was peripheral blood, sampled on day 0 of AZD1222 vaccination. The receptors here all came from an adult in good health.

The chain couples TRBV19 to TRBJ1-1; perhaps TRBD1 as D (6 bases). CDR3 length: 13 residues. The V end lost 1 base, the J end lost 10 bases, and 13 bases lay between the germline ends. CDR1 and CDR2 from the germline V gene are LNHDA and SQIVND (reference sequence). CDR3: CASSIVGARRAFF. The CDR3, as DNA: TGTGCCAGTAGTATAGTGGGGGCCAGACGAGCTTTCTTT. Combining the CDR3 with reference TRBV19 and TRBJ1-1 gives the whole variable domain DGGITQSPKYLFRKEGQNVTLSCEQNLNHDAMYWYRQDPGQGLRLIYYSQIVNDFQKGDIAEGYSVSREKKESFPLTVTSAQKNPTAFYLCASSIVGARRAFFGQGTRLTVV.

In its sample, this clone was seen once. The V and J genes are TRBV4-3 and TRBJ1-2, with D perhaps TRBD1 (5 bases). V was cut by 4 bases and J by 0 bases, with 15 bases left in between. Germline V gives CDR1 LGHNA, CDR2 YSLEER. This CDR3 spans 16 amino acids. CDR3 DNA: TGCGCCAGCAGCCCGACCGTGGGGCGAGCTAACTATGGCTACACCTTC. Its translation is CASSPTVGRANYGYTF.

The rearrangement uses TRBV11-2 and TRBJ2-1; tentative D call: TRBD1 (5 bases). Germline-derived CDR1 and CDR2 are SGHAT and FQNNGV. Deletions cut 3 bases from V and 0 bases from J, with 15 bases between. The CDR3 spans 17 residues. The CDR3, as DNA: TGTGCCAGCAGCTTTCAGCCCGGACAAGTCTCCTACAATGAGCAGTTCTTC. Encoded protein: CASSFQPGQVSYNEQFF. Full variable domain (rest looked up from reference TRBV11-2 and TRBJ2-1): EAGVAQSPRYKIIEKRQSVAFWCNPISGHATLYWYQQILGQGPKLLIQFQNNGVVDDSQLPKDRFSAERLKGVDSTLKIQPAKLEDSAVYLCASSFQPGQVSYNEQFFGPGTRLTVL.

In this sample, this clone turned up a few times. V is TRBV6-6 and J is TRBJ1-6; D gene ambiguous. V lost 6 bases and J lost 7, with 7 bases in between. The CDR3 totals 12 residues. CDR1 MNHNY and CDR2 SVGAGI come from the germline V gene (reference sequence). The CDR3 here is CASSHTNSPLHF. The CDR3 nucleotides read TGTGCCAGCAGCCACACGAATTCACCCCTCCACTTT.

V usage is TRBV5-1 and J usage is TRBJ1-1; 9 bases align to TRBD1. The germline gives CDR1 SGHRS, CDR2 YFSETQ. The CDR3 loop spans 13 amino acids. The ends lost 3 bases at V and 5 bases at J; junction bases unmatched: 2. DNA of the CDR3: TGCGCCAGCAGCTGGACAGGGGAGACTGAAGCTTTCTTT. It specifies CASSWTGETEAFF.

This chain connects TRBV3-1 (or the pseudogene TRBV3-2) to TRBJ2-2, with 7 bases aligning to TRBD1. V lost 5 bases, J lost 7 bases, and 7 bases stayed unmatched. Germline V gene sequence: CDR1 LGHDT, CDR2 YNNKEL (reference sequence). This CDR3 spans 14 amino acids. Here the CDR3 reads CASSVPGQLGELFF. CDR3 in DNA: TGTGCCAGCAGCGTTCCGGGACAGCTCGGGGAGCTGTTTTTT.

The chain couples TRBV6-5 to TRBJ2-2, with D possibly TRBD2 on 6 matching bases. The ends were cut back, 8 bases at V and 1 base at J, with 11 bases in the middle. The CDR3 has 14 residues. Germline CDR1 is MNHEY and CDR2 is SVGAGI. The CDR3 protein is CASSNSGNTGELFF. DNA for the CDR3: TGTGCCAGCTCAAATAGCGGGAACACCGGGGAGCTGTTTTTT.

J is TRBJ1-1 and V is TRBV7-9; no clear D gene. The CDR3 covers 14 residues. Germline loops: CDR1 SEHNR, CDR2 FQNEAQ (reference sequence). With 0 bases removed from V and 6 bases from J, the gap between germline ends came to 11 bases. The CDR3 reads CASSLAVSGSEAFF. CDR3 nucleotide sequence: TGTGCCAGCAGCTTAGCCGTCAGTGGATCTGAAGCTTTCTTT.

This sequence joins TRBV20-1 and TRBJ1-1; D ambiguous. The CDR3 length is 11 residues. Germline lookup yields CDR1 DFQATT and CDR2 SNEGSKA (reference sequence). Trimming shortened V by 0 bases and J by 1 base, and 0 bases separated the two germline ends. CDR3 protein: CSARENTEAFF. CDR3 in DNA: TGCAGTGCTAGAGAGAACACTGAAGCTTTCTTT.

This chain links TRBV18 with TRBJ2-5, with 9 bases that match TRBD1. Trimming took 4 bases from V and 5 from J; bases not matched to a gene: 5. This CDR3 has 14 amino acids. Germline assignment: CDR1 KGHSH and CDR2 LQKENI. The CDR3 spells CASSLGTGRETQYF. The DNA for the CDR3 is TGTGCCAGCTCACTTGGGACAGGGAGGGAGACCCAGTACTTC.

This chain connects TRBV19 to TRBJ1-5; D not resolved. Trimming left V 7 bases short and J 0 bases short, with 22 bases between. In germline, CDR1 is LNHDA, CDR2 SQIVND (reference sequence). This CDR3 comprises 18 residues. The CDR3 loop is CASKEFQAPLYSNQPQHF. CDR3 nucleotide sequence: TGTGCCAGTAAGGAGTTCCAGGCTCCTCTGTATAGCAATCAGCCCCAGCATTTT.

The chain combines TRBV24-1 with TRBJ2-1; 7 bases are a match to TRBD2. V gave up 5 bases and J gave up 7 bases; unmatched junction bases: 13. CDR1 and CDR2 from the germline V gene are KGHDR and SFDVKD. The CDR3 contains 16 residues. CDR3 DNA sequence: TGTGCCACCAGTGCTGGGGGGGTCAACTCTCAAAATGAGCAGTTCTTC. It is translated as CATSAGGVNSQNEQFF.